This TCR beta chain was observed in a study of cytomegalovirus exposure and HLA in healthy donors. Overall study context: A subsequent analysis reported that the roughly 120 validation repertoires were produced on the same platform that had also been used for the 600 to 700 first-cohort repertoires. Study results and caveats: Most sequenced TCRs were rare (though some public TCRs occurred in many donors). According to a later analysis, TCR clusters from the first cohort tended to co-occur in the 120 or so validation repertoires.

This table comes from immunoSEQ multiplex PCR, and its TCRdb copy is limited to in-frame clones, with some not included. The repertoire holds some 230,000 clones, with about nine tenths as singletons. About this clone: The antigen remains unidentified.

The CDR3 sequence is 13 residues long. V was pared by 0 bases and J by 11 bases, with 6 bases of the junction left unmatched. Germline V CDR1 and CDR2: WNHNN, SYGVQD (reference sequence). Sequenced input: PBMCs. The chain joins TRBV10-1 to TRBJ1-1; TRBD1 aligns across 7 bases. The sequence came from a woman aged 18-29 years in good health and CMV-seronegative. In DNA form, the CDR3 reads TGCGCCAGCAGTGAGTCGGCCAGGGGGACTGCTTTCTTT. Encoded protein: CASSESARGTAFF.